This entry concerns a single TCR beta chain. The junction had 11 bases not matched to a gene; V was cut back by 10 bases and J by 4 bases. The CDR3 consists of 14 residues. CDR1 and CDR2 from the germline V gene are LNHDA and SQIVND (reference sequence). Sequenced by immunoSEQ multiplex PCR; TCRdb stores in-frame clones only, minus some. Of more than 30,000 clones in the sample, approximately 89% were seen once. The data originate from a study of OX40 agonist ivuxolimab in advanced cancers. V and J are TRBV19 and TRBJ2-3, with 7 bases fitting TRBD1. The sequence came from an adult with an advanced solid tumor such as melanoma, head and neck, liver or kidney cancer. The sample in question was CD4+ or CD8+ T cells sorted from blood, obtained in a trial of the OX40 agonist ivuxolimab. CDR3 sequence (DNA): TGTGCCACCAAAGACAGGGTTGGATCAGATACGCAGTATTTT. It codes for CATKDRVGSDTQYF.